This entry is about one T cell receptor beta chain. Its antigen is still unknown. This specimen comes from a study of T cells in Graves' hyperthyroidism and ophthalmopathy. TCR beta CDR3 sequences were amplified from RNA transcripts. With the HTBI primer set, the TCR CDR3 went through a first round of RT-PCR. TCRdb reprocessed the multiplex PCR reads via MiXCR and lists one record per CDR3 protein. The repertoire has about 350,000 distinct CDR3 sequences, around 13% of them found once; the top ten carry around 25%. On the basis of clinical symptoms, serum thyroxine and TRAb, thyroid ultrasound and orbital computed tomography, diagnoses were made. Study results and limitations: Before onset, ophthalmopathy was predicted by the model a median roughly six months earlier. Most clonotypes expanded in thyroid above 0.001 were likewise present in blood.

This CDR3 spans 14 amino acids. CDR1 is MNHEY and CDR2 is SMNVEV in the germline V gene (reference sequence). V shed 7 bases and J 5 bases; nucleotides not matched to a gene: 6. The receptor's source is a woman aged 25 to 39 with Graves' hyperthyroidism. The specimen was blood. The rearrangement joins TRBV27 to TRBJ2-7; TRBD2 matches at 12 bases. The CDR3 protein is CASTTSGSSDEQYF. The CDR3 DNA is TGTGCCAGCACGACTAGCGGGAGTAGCGACGAGCAGTACTTC.